In its sample, the clone carrying this T cell receptor (beta chain) was seen a few times. Using unique molecular identifiers, the investigators prepared the TCRbeta library. TCRdb fed the PCR reads into MiXCR, producing one record per CDR3 protein. This table has about 540,000 distinct CDR3 sequences, around 16% appearing once. V lost 4 bases to trimming and J lost 0 bases; unmatched junction nucleotides: 9. The CDR3 runs 17 residues. Germline V gives CDR1 SNHLY, CDR2 FYNNEI. This sample was taken from a study of T-cell reconstitution after alpha-beta-depleted transplantation in children. This TCR was sampled from a human donor who donated a stem cell graft to a child with acute lymphoblastic leukemia. The material sequenced was PBMCs from the stem cell graft donor, taken from the stem cell graft. V and J are TRBV2 and TRBJ1-5, with 7 positions matching TRBD1. This chain's CDR3 is CASSVGRGPNSNQPQHF. In nucleotides, the CDR3 is TGTGCCAGCAGTGTTGGTAGGGGGCCTAATAGCAATCAGCCCCAGCATTTT.